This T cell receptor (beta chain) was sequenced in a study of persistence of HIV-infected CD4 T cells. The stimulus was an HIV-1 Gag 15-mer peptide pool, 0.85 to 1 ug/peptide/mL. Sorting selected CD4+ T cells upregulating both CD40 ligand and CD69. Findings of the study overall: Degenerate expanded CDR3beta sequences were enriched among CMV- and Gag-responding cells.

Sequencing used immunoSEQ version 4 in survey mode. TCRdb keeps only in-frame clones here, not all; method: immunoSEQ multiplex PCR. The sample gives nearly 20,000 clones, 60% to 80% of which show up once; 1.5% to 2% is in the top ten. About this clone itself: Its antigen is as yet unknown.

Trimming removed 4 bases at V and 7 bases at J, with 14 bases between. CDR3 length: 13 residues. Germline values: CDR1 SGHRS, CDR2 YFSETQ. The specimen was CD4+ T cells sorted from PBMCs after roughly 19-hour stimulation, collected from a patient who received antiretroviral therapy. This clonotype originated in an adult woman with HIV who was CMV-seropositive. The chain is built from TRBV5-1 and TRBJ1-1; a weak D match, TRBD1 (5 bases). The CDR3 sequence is CASSPHGGVEAFF. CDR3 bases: TGCGCCAGCAGCCCGCATGGGGGGGTTGAAGCTTTCTTT.